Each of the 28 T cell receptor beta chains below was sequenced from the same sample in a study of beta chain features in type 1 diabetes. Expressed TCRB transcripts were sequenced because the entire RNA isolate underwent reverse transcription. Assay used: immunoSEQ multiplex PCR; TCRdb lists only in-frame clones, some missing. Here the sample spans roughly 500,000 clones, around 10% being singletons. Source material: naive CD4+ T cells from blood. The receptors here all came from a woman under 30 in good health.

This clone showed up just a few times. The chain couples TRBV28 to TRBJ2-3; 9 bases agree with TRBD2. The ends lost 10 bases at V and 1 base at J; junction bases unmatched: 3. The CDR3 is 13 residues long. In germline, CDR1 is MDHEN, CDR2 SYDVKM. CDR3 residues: CAIGTSRTDTQYF. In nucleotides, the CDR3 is TGTGCCATTGGGACTAGCCGCACAGATACGCAGTATTTT.

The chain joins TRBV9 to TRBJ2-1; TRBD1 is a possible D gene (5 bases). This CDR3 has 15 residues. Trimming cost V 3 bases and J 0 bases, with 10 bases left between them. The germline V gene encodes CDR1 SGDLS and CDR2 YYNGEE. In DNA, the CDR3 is TGTGCCAGCAGCGCGACAGTTGGCTCCTACAATGAGCAGTTCTTC. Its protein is CASSATVGSYNEQFF.

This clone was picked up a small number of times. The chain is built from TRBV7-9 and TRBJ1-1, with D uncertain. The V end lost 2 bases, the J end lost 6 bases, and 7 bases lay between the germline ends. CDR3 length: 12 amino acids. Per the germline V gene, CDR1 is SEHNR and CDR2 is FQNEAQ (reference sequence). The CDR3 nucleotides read TGTGCCAGCAGCTTACCCTGGGCTGAAGCTTTCTTT. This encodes CASSLPWAEAFF.

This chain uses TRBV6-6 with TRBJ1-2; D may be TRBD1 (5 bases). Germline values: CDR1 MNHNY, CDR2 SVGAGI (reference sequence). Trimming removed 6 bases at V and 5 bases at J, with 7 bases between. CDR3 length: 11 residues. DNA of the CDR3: TGTGCCAGCAGGGCAGGGTATGGCTACACCTTC. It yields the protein CASRAGYGYTF.

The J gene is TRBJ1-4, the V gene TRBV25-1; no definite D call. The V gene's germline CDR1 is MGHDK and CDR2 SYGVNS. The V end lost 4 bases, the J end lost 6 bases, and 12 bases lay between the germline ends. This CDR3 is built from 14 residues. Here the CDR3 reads CASSGRTADEKLFF. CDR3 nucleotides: TGTGCCAGCAGTGGACGGACGGCTGATGAAAAACTGTTTTTT.

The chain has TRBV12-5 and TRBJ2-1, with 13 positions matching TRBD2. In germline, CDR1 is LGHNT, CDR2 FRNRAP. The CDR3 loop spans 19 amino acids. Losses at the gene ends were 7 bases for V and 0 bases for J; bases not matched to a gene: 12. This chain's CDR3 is CASAKPGLAGRSSYNEQFF. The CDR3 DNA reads TGTGCTAGTGCTAAACCGGGACTAGCGGGGAGGAGCTCCTACAATGAGCAGTTCTTC.

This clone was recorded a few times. The CDR3 loop is CASSLDTGSNEQFF. The CDR3 DNA reads as TGTGCCAGCAGCCTCGACACAGGGAGCAATGAGCAGTTCTTC. This chain links TRBV7-2 with TRBJ2-1, with D perhaps matching TRBD1 (6 bases). V gave up 5 bases and J gave up 6 bases, with 14 bases separating them. The CDR3 length is 14 residues. Per germline, CDR1 SGHTA and CDR2 FQGNSA.

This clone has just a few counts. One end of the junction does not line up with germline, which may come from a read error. DNA for the CDR3: TGCGCCAGCAGCCAACGGTCCCCTGGCAACACCATATATTTT. This sequence encodes CASSQRSPGNTIYF. V is TRBV4-3 and J is TRBJ1-3; no clear D. The CDR3 sequence is 14 residues long. The germline gives CDR1 LGHNA, CDR2 YSLEER.

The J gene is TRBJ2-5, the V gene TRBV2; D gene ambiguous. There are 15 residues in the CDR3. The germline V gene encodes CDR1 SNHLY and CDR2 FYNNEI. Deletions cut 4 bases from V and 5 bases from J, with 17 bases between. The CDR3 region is CASSVRRNLGETQYF. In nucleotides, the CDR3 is TGTGCCAGCAGTGTACGACGGAATCTGGGGGAGACCCAGTACTTC. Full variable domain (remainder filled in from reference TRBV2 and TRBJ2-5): EPEVTQTPSHQVTQMGQEVILRCVPISNHLYFYWYRQILGQKVEFLVSFYNNEISEKSEIFDDQFSVERPDGSNFTLKIRSTKLEDSAMYFCASSVRRNLGETQYFGPGTRLLVL.

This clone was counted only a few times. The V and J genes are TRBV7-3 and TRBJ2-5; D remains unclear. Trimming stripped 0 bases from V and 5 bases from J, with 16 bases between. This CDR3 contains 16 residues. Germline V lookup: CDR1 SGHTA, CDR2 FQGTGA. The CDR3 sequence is CASSLTVRLVMETQYF. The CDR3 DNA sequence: TGTGCCAGCAGCTTAACAGTACGATTGGTAATGGAGACCCAGTACTTC.

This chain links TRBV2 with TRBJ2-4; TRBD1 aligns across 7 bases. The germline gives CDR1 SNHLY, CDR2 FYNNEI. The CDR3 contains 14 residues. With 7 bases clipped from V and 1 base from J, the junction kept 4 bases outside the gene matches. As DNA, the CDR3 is TGTGCCAGCACTAGGGACAGCGCCAAAAACATTCAGTACTTC. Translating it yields CASTRDSAKNIQYF.

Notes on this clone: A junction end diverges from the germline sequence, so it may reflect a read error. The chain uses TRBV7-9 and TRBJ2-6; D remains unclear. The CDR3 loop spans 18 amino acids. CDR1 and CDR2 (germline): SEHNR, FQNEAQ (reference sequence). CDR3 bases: TGCGCCAGCAGCCGCAGCCTGATGGCAAGCTCTGGGGCCAACGTCCTGACTTTC. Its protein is CASSRSLMASSGANVLTF.

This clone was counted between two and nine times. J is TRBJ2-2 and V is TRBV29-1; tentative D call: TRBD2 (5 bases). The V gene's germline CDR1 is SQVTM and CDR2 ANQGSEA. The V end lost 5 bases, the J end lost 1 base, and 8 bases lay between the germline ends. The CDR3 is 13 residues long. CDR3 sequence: CSVFRENTGELFF. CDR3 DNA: TGCAGCGTTTTTCGGGAGAACACCGGGGAGCTGTTTTTT.

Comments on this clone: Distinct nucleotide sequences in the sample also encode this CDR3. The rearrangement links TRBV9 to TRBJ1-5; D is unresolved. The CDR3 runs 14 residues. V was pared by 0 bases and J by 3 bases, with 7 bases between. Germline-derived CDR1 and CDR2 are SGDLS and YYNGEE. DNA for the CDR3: TGTGCCAGCAGCGTAGCTGGAGCCAATCAGCCCCAGCATTTT. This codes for CASSVAGANQPQHF.

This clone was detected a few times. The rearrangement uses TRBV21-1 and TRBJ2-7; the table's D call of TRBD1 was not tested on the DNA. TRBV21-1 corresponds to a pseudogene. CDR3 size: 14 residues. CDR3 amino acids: CASSKEDRVCEQYV. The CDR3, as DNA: TGTGCCAGCAGCAAAGAGGACAGGGTTTGCGAGCAGTACGTC.

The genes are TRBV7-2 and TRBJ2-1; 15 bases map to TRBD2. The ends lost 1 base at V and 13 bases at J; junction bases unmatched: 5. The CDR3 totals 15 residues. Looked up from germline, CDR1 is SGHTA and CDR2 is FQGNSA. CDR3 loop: CASSLGTSGGAAQFF. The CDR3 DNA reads TGTGCCAGCAGCTTAGGGACTAGCGGGGGGGCGGCCCAGTTCTTC.

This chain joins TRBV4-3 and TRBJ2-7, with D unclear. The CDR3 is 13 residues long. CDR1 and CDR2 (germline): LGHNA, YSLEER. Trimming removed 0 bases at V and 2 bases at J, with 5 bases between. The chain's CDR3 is CASSQDPTYEQYF. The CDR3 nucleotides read TGCGCCAGCAGCCAAGATCCTACCTACGAGCAGTACTTC.

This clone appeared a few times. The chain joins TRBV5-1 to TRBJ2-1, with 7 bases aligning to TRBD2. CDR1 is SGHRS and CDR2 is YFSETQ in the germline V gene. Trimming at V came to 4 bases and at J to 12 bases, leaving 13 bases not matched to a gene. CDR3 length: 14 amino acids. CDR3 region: CASSPSSAGRSQFF. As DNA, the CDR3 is TGCGCCAGCAGCCCAAGTTCAGCGGGACGTTCGCAGTTCTTC.

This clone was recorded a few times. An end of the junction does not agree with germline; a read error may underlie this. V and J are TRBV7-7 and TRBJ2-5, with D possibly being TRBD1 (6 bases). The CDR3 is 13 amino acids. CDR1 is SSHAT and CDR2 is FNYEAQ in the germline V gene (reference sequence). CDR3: CASSSTGPGTQYF. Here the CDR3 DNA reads TGTGCTAGCAGCTCGACAGGTCCAGGGACCCAGTACTTC.

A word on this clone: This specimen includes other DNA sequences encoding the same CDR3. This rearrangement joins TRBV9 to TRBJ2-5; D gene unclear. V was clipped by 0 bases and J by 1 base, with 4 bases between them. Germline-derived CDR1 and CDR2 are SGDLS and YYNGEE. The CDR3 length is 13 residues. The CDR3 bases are TGTGCCAGCAGCGTAGGTTTCCAAGAGACCCAGTACTTC. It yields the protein CASSVGFQETQYF. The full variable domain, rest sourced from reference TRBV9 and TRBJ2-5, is DSGVTQTPKHLITATGQRVTLRCSPRSGDLSVYWYQQSLDQGLQFLIQYYNGEERAKGNILERFSAQQFPDLHSELNLSSLELGDSALYFCASSVGFQETQYFGPGTRLLVL.

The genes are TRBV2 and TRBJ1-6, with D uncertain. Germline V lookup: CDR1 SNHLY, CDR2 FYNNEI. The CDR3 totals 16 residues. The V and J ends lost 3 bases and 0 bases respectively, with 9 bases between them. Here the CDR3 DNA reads TGTGCCAGCAGTGACCGAGAAAGCTCCTATAATTCACCCCTCCACTTT. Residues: CASSDRESSYNSPLHF.

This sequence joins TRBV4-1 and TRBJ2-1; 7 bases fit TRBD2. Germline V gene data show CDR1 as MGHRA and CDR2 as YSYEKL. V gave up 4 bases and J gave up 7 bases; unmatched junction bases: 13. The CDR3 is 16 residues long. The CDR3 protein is CASSRTGTKTVNEQFF. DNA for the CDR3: TGCGCCAGCAGCCGTACCGGGACTAAAACGGTGAATGAGCAGTTCTTC.

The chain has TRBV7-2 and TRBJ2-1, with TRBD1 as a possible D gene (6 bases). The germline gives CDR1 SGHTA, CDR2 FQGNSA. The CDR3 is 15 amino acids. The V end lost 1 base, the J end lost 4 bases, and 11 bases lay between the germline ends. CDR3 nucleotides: TGTGCCAGCAGCTTAGACGGGACATTGTACAATGAGCAGTTCTTC. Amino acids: CASSLDGTLYNEQFF. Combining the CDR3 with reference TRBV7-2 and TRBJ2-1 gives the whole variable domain GAGVSQSPSNKVTEKGKDVELRCDPISGHTALYWYRQSLGQGLEFLIYFQGNSAPDKSGLPSDRFSAERTGGSVSTLTIQRTQQEDSAVYLCASSLDGTLYNEQFFGPGTRLTVL.

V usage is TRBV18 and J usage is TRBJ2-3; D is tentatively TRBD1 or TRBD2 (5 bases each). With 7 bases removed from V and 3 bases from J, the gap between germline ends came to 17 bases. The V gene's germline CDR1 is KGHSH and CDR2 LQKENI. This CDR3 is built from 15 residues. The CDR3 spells CASLLSGTSTDTQYF. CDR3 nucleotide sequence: TGTGCCAGCTTACTAAGTGGGACGAGTACAGATACGCAGTATTTT.

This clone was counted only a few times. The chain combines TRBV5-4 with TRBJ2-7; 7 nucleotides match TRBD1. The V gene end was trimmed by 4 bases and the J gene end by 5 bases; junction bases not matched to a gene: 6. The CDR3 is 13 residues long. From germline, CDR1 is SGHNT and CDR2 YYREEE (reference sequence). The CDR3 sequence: CASSQDRHHEQYV. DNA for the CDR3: TGTGCCAGCAGCCAGGACAGGCATCACGAGCAGTACGTC.

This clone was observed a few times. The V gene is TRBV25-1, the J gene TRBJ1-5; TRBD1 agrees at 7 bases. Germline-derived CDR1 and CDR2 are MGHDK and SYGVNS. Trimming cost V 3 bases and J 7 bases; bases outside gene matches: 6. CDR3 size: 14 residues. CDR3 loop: CASSDQGGEQPQHF. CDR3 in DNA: TGTGCCAGCAGTGATCAGGGGGGCGAGCAGCCCCAGCATTTT.

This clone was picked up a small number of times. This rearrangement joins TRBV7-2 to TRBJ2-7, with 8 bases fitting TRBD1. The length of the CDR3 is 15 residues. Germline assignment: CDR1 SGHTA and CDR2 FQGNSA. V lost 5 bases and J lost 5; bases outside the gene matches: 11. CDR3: CASSPPAGGPNEQYF. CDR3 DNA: TGTGCCAGCAGCCCACCGGCAGGGGGCCCCAACGAGCAGTACTTC.

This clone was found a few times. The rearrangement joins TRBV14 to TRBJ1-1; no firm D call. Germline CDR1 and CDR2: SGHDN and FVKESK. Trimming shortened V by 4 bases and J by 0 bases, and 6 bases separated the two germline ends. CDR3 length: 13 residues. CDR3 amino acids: CASSRNLNTEAFF. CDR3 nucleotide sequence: TGTGCCAGCAGCCGTAACTTGAACACTGAAGCTTTCTTT.